This TCR beta chain was profiled in a study of T cell responses to AZD1222 COVID-19 vaccine. Sequencing used immunoSEQ multiplex PCR; TCRdb keeps in-frame clones, though not all of them. The table lists around 120,000 clones, 80% to 90% of them singletons. Whole-study findings and limits: Of spike-specific TCRs, nearly half reportedly target regions left unmutated in variants.

On this clone itself: Its antigen is unknown.

This CDR3 contains 15 residues. The V gene's germline CDR1 is SGHTA and CDR2 FQGNSA. Trimming left V 5 bases short and J 2 bases short, with 15 bases between. The V gene is TRBV7-2, the J gene TRBJ1-2; TRBD1 is a possible D gene (6 bases). This sequence was found in an adult in good health. The sequences come from peripheral blood, collected on day 0 of MenACWY control vaccination. The CDR3 DNA reads as TGTGCCAGCAGCCCGCCCGGGACACGGAACTATGGCTACACCTTC. Protein sequence: CASSPPGTRNYGYTF.